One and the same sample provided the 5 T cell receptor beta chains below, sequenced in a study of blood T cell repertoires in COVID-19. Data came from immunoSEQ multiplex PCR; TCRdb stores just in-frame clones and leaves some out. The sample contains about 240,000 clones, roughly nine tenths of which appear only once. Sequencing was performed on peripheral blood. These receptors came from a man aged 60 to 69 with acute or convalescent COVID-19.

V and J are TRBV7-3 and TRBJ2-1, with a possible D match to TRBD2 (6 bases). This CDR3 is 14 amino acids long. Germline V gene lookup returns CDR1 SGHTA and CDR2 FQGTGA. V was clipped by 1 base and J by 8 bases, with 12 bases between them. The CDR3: CASSLNRGTYEQFF. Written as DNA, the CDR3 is TGTGCCAGCAGCTTAAATCGGGGGACTTATGAGCAGTTCTTC.

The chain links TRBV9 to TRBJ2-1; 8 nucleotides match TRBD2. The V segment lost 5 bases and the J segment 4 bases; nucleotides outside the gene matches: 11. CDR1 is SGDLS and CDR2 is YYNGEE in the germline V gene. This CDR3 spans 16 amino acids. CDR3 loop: CASSAPGLEGYNEQFF. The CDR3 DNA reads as TGTGCCAGCAGTGCTCCGGGACTAGAGGGTTACAATGAGCAGTTCTTC.

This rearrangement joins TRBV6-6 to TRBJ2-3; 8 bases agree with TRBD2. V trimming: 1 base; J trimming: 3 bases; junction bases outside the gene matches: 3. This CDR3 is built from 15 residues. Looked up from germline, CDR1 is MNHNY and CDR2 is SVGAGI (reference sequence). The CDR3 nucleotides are TGTGCCAGCAGTTACTACGGGAGGGGGACAGATACGCAGTATTTT. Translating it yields CASSYYGRGTDTQYF.

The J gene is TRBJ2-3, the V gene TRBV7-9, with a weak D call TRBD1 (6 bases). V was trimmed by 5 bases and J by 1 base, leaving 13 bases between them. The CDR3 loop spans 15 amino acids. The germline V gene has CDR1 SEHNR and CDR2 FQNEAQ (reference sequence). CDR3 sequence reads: CASSSGGHRTDTQYF. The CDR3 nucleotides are TGTGCCAGCAGCAGTGGGGGACACCGCACAGATACGCAGTATTTT.

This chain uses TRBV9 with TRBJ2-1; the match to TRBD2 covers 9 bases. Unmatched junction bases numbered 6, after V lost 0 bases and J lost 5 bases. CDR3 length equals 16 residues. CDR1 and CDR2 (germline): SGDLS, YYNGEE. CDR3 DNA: TGTGCCAGCAGCGTAGCGGCGGGAGGGCCCCACAATGAGCAGTTCTTC. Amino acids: CASSVAAGGPHNEQFF.